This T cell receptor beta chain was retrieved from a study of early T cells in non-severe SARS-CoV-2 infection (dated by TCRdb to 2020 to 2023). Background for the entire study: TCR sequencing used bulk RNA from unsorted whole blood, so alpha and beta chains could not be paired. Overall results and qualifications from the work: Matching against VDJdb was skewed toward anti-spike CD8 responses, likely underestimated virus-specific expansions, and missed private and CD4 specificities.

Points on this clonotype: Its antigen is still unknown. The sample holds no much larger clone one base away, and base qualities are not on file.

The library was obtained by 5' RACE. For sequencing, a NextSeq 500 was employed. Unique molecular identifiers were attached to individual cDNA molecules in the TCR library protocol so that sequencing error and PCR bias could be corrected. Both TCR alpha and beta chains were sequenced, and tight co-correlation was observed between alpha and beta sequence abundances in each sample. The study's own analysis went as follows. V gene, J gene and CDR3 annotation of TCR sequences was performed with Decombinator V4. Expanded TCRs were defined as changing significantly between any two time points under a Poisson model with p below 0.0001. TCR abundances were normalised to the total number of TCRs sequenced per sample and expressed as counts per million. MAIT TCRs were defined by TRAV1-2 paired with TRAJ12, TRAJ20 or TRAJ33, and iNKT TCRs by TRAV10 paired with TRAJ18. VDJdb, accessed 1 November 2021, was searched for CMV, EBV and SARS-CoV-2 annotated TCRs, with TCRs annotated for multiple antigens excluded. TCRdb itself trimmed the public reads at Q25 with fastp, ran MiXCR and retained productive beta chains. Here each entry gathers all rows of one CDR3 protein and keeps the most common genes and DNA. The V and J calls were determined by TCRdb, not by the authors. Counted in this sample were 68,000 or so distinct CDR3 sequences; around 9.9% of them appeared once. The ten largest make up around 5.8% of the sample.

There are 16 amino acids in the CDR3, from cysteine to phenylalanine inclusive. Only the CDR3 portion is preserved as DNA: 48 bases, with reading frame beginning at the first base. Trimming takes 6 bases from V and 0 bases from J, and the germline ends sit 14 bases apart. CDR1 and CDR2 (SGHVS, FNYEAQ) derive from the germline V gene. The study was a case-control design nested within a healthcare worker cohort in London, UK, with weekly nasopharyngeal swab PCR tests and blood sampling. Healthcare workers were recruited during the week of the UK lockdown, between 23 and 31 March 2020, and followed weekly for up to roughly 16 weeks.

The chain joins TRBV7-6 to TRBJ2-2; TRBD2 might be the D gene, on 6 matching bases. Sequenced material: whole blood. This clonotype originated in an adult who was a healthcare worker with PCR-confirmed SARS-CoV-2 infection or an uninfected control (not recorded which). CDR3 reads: CASSNSGRPNTGELFF. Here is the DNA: TGTGCCAGCAGTAATAGCGGCCGGCCGAACACCGGGGAGCTGTTTTTT.